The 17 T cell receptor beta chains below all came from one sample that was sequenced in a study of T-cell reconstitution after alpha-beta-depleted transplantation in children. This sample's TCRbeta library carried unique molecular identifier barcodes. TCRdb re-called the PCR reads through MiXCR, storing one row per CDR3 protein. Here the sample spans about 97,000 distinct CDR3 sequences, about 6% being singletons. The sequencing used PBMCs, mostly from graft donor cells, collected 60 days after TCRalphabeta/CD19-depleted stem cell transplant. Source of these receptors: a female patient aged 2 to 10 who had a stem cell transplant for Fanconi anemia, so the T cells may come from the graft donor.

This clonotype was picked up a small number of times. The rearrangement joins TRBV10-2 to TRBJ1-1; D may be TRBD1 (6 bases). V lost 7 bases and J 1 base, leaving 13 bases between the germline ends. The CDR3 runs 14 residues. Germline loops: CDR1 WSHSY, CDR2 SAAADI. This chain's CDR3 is CASTRTDANTEAFF. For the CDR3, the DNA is TGCGCCAGCACTAGGACAGATGCGAACACTGAAGCTTTCTTT.

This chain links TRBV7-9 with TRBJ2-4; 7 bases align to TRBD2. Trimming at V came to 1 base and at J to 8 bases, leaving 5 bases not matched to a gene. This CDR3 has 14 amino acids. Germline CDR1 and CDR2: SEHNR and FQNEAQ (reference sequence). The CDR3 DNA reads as TGTGCCAGCAGCTTAGGCGGGAGTACGCACATTCAGTACTTC. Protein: CASSLGGSTHIQYF.

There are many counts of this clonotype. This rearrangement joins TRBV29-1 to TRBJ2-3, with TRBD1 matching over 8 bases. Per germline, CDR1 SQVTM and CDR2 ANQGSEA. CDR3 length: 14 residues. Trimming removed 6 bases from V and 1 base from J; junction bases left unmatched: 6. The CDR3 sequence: CSVLGQGGTDTQYF. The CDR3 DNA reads TGCAGCGTCCTCGGACAGGGCGGCACAGATACGCAGTATTTT.

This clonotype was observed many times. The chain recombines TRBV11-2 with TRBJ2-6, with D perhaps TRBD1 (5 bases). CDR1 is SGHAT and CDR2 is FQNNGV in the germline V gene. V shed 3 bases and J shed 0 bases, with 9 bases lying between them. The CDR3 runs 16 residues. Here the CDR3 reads CASSFHQGSGANVLTF. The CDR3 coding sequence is TGTGCCAGCAGCTTTCACCAGGGCTCTGGGGCCAACGTCCTGACTTTC.

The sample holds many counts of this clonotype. DNA for the CDR3: TGTGCCAGCAGTCCATTGGACAGTGGTCACGGCGGGGAGCTGTTTTTT. Amino acid sequence: CASSPLDSGHGGELFF. The genes are TRBV6-1 and TRBJ2-2; D is perhaps TRBD1 (6 bases). Looked up from germline, CDR1 is MNHNS and CDR2 is SASEGT. Trimming took 5 bases from V and 7 from J, leaving 20 bases between them. This CDR3 spans 16 amino acids.

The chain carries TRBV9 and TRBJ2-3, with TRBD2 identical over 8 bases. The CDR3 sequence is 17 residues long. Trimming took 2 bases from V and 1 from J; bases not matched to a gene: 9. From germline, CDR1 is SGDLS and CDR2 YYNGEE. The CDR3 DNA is TGTGCCAGCAGCGTTCACCGGCGGGGGGCCGGCACAGATACGCAGTATTTT. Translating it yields CASSVHRRGAGTDTQYF.

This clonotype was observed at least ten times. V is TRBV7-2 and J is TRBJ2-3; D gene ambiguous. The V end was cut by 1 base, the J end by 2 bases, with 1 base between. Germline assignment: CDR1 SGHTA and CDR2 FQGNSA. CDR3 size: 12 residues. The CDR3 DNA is TGTGCCAGCAGCTTAGACACAGATACGCAGTATTTT. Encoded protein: CASSLDTDTQYF.

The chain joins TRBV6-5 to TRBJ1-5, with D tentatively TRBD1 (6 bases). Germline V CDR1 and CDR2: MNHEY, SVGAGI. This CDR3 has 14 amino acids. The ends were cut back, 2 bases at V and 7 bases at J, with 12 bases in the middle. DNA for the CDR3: TGTGCCAGCAGTTACAATGTGGGGGCCCAGCCCCAGCATTTT. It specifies CASSYNVGAQPQHF.

CDR3: CASSPSREFEQYF. The CDR3 nucleotides are TGTGCCAGCTCACCTTCCCGGGAGTTCGAGCAGTACTTC. The V call is TRBV18, the J call TRBJ2-7; the D gene is possibly TRBD2 (6 bases). The germline V and J ends were trimmed by 3 bases and 6 bases, with 12 bases remaining between them. This CDR3 is 13 amino acids long. Looked up from germline, CDR1 is KGHSH and CDR2 is LQKENI.

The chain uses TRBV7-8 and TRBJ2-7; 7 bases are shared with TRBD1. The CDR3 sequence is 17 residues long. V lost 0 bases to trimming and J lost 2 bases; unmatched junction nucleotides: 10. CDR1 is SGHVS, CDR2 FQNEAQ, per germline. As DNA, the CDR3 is TGTGCCAGCAGCTTAGCTAACCGGGACAGTGAGGCCTACGAGCAGTACTTC. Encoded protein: CASSLANRDSEAYEQYF.

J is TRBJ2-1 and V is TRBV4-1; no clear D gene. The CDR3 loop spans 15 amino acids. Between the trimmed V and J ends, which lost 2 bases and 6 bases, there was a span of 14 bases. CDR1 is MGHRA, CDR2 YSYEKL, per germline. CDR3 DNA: TGCGCCAGCAGCCAAAGTATGGGCCAGAGCAATGAGCAGTTCTTC. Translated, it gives CASSQSMGQSNEQFF.

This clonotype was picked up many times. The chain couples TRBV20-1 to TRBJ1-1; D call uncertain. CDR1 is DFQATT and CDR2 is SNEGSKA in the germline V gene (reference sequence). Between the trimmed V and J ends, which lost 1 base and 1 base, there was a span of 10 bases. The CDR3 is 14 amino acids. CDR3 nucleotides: TGCAGTGCTAGAGCCCTCAGGCCGAACACTGAAGCTTTCTTT. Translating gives CSARALRPNTEAFF.

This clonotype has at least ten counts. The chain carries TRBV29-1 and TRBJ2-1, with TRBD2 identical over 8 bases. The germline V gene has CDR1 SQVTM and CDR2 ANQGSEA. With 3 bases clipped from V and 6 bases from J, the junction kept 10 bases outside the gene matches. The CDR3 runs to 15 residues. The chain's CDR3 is CSVDPSGLGTNEQFF. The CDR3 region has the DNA TGCAGCGTTGACCCCTCGGGACTAGGGACCAATGAGCAGTTCTTC.

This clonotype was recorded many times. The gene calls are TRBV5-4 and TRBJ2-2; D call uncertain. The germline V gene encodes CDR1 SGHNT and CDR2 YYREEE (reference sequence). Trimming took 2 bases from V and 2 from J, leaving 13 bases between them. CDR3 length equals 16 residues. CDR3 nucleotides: TGTGCCAGCAGCTTCGTAACTACCGGCAACACCGGGGAGCTGTTTTTT. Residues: CASSFVTTGNTGELFF. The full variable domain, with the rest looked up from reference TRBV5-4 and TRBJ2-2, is ETGVTQSPTHLIKTRGQQVTLRCSSQSGHNTVSWYQQALGQGPQFIFQYYREEENGRGNFPPRFSGLQFPNYSSELNVNALELDDSALYLCASSFVTTGNTGELFFGEGSRLTVL.

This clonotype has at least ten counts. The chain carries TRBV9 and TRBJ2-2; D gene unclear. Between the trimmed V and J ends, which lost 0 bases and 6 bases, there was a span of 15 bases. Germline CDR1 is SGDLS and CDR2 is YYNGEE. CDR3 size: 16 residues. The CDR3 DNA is TGTGCCAGCAGCGTAGCTACGACTTACCTCTCCGGGGAGCTGTTTTTT. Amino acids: CASSVATTYLSGELFF.

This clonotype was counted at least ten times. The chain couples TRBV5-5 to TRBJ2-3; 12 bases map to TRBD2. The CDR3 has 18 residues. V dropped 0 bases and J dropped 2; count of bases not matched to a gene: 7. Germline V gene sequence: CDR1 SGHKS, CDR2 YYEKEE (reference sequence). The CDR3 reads CASSLVPLAGGVTDTQYF. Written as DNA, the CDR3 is TGTGCCAGCAGCTTGGTCCCCCTAGCGGGAGGGGTCACAGATACGCAGTATTTT.

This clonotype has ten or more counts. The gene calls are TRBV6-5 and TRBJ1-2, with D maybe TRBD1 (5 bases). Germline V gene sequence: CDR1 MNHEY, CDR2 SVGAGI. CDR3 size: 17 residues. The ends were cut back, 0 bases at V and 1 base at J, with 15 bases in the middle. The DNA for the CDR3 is TGTGCCAGCAGTTACTCGACCGGGACGGACTATAACTATGGCTACACCTTC. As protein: CASSYSTGTDYNYGYTF.